A single sample is the source of the 8 T cell receptor beta chains below, sequenced in a study of low-dose radiotherapy and immunotherapy resistance in tumors. Time point given: before trial treatment. Primers targeting TRAV and TRBV primed first-strand cDNA, covering alpha and beta chains. TCR amplification used 20 PCR cycles, a constant-region primer and a V-primer adapter. Each CDR3 protein gets one entry after TCRdb re-called the reads with MiXCR. This sample has almost 40,000 distinct CDR3 sequences; 25% to 40% occur once, and the top ten carry around 3.5%. This specimen was PBMCs, taken before treatment. All receptors derive from a male donor with gallbladder cancer.

The table lists this clonotype with many counts. The CDR3 DNA reads TGTGCCAGCAGCCAGGACAGGGTTGGTGTCTCAGATACGCAGTATTTT. This codes for CASSQDRVGVSDTQYF. This chain connects TRBV11-2 to TRBJ2-3, with 8 bases fitting TRBD1. V shed 5 bases and J 4 bases; nucleotides not matched to a gene: 11. The germline gives CDR1 SGHAT, CDR2 FQNNGV. This CDR3 contains 16 residues.

V is TRBV6-1 and J is TRBJ2-2, with D unresolved. The CDR3 covers 13 residues. Trimming stripped 10 bases from V and 0 bases from J, with 9 bases between. Germline V gene sequence: CDR1 MNHNS, CDR2 SASEGT. The CDR3 DNA follows: TGTGCCATAAGACAAACGAACACCGGGGAGCTGTTTTTT. It encodes CAIRQTNTGELFF.

DNA of the CDR3: TGTGCCAGCAGTGAAGGAGGAACAGCCTATGGCTACACCTTC. Translating gives CASSEGGTAYGYTF. The gene calls are TRBV6-1 and TRBJ1-2, with D unclear. Looked up from germline, CDR1 is MNHNS and CDR2 is SASEGT. The CDR3 length is 14 residues. V lost 1 base and J 4 bases, leaving 10 bases between the germline ends.

A note on this clonotype: This may be a read error: a much more frequent sequence differs by one nucleotide. V usage is TRBV10-1 and J usage is TRBJ1-4; no definite D call. Germline assignment: CDR1 WNHNN and CDR2 SYGVQD (reference sequence). The CDR3 length is 13 residues. CDR3 in amino acids: CAGSESTNEKLFF. CDR3 coding DNA: TGCGCCGGCAGTGAGTCAACTAATGAAAAACTGTTTTTT.

Ten or more counts support this clonotype. The chain recombines TRBV12-3 or TRBV12-4 with TRBJ2-1; 8 bases map to TRBD1. V was clipped by 4 bases and J by 1 base; unmatched bases: 15. The CDR3 is made up of 19 amino acids. The CDR3 sequence is CASSSRQGLGTKSYNEQFF. Here the CDR3 DNA reads TGTGCCAGCAGTTCCAGACAGGGGCTGGGTACGAAATCCTACAATGAGCAGTTCTTC.

This clonotype has a handful of counts. The rearrangement links TRBV7-9 to TRBJ2-7, with 7 bases matching TRBD1. The J segment lost 3 bases and the V segment lost 5 bases, leaving 16 bases of the junction unmatched. Germline CDR1 SEHNR, CDR2 FQNEAQ (reference sequence). CDR3 length: 17 residues. CDR3 residues: CASSPTPGTAAYYEQYF. The CDR3 DNA sequence: TGTGCCAGCAGCCCCACACCCGGGACAGCGGCCTACTACGAGCAGTACTTC.

The chain uses TRBV18 and TRBJ1-5; no reliable D call. Germline V gene data show CDR1 as KGHSH and CDR2 as LQKENI. Trimming pared 5 bases from V and 4 bases from J, leaving 15 bases between. The CDR3 runs to 15 residues. Written as DNA, the CDR3 is TGTGCCAGCTCAAGAGAGCAGGAAGGAAATCAGCCCCAGCATTTT. Its protein is CASSREQEGNQPQHF.

This clonotype was seen repeatedly, ten times or more. CDR3 residues: CASSSSSGRSGELFF. The CDR3 region has the DNA TGTGCCAGCAGCTCCTCTAGCGGGAGGTCCGGGGAGCTGTTTTTT. The rearrangement uses TRBV7-2 and TRBJ2-2; 11 bases line up with TRBD2. Trimming removed 4 bases from V and 6 bases from J; junction bases left unmatched: 4. CDR3 length: 15 residues. The V gene's germline CDR1 is SGHTA and CDR2 FQGNSA.